This paragraph covers one T cell receptor (beta chain) sequence. What it recognizes is unknown. V was trimmed by 7 bases and J by 5 bases, leaving 14 bases between them. Germline loops: CDR1 LNHDA, CDR2 SQIVND (reference sequence). The CDR3 extends over 14 amino acids. These data are taken from a study of shared clonotypes between healthy human individuals. Genomic DNA from each subset was divided evenly over several immunoSEQ plates. As originally analysed: Filtering differed, since immunoSEQ gave only junction sequences and no quality scores. The table came from immunoSEQ multiplex PCR; TCRdb's copy has only in-frame clones and leaves some out. V and J calls and clone size are copied from that table; D and trimming were computed from the DNA. The repertoire holds hundreds of thousands of clones, with almost 97% as singletons. Overall study results and limits: Estimated richness was generally greater in naive than memory subsets. The expectation was that sequencing depth would affect clonotype sharing among donors.

Sequenced input: naive CD4+ T cells sorted from blood. Indicated subset: CD45RA+ positively selected. V is TRBV19 and J is TRBJ1-4; TRBD1 might be the D (5 bases). The sequence derives from a woman in her 30s in good health. The CDR3 protein is CASKPDRTNEKLFF. The CDR3 coding sequence is TGTGCCAGTAAACCAGACAGAACAAATGAAAAACTGTTTTTT.